These 27 T cell receptor beta chains share one sample of origin, sequenced in a study of T-cell memory formation after mild COVID-19 (dated by TCRdb to 2020 to 2023). Library creation used 5' RACE. Sequencing took place on an Illumina NovaSeq 6000. In TCRdb, the public reads were trimmed at Q25 with fastp and aligned with MiXCR, with productive beta chains retained. All rows with the same CDR3 protein become a single entry with the most common DNA and genes. Here the sample has 550,000 to 700,000 distinct CDR3 sequences; about 18% occur a single time. The ten top clones hold roughly 8.2% of the sample. What was sequenced was PBMCs or a T cell subset sorted from them (not recorded which). The receptors were gathered from an adult woman who had mild COVID-19 (a few samples of this study predate the infection). The sample titles of this study are shuffled in the database, so cell type and time point are left out; the donor was told from shared clones.

This clonotype was seen repeatedly, ten times or more. The rearrangement links TRBV29-1 to TRBJ2-1, with D possibly being TRBD2 (5 bases). Germline values: CDR1 SQVTM, CDR2 ANQGSEA. V shed 4 bases and J shed 9 bases, with 10 bases lying between them. The CDR3 spans 11 residues. For the CDR3, the DNA is TGCAGCGTTGTTAGGGAGACTGAGCAGTTCTTC. Protein product: CSVVRETEQFF.

The chain uses TRBV19 and TRBJ2-1; maybe TRBD1 (7 bases). V was pared by 5 bases and J by 9 bases, with 14 bases between. The germline V gene encodes CDR1 LNHDA and CDR2 SQIVND (reference sequence). The CDR3 runs 13 residues. The CDR3 region is CASSPTGRSEQFF. Written as DNA, the CDR3 is TGTGCCAGTAGTCCGACAGGGAGGAGTGAGCAGTTCTTC.

In this sample, this clonotype turned up a few times. This chain joins TRBV5-1 and TRBJ2-7; TRBD1 aligns across 11 bases. In germline, CDR1 is SGHRS, CDR2 YFSETQ. The junction had 3 bases not matched to a gene; V was cut back by 6 bases and J by 4 bases. The length of the CDR3 is 13 residues. The CDR3 sequence: CASKGQGEYEQYF. CDR3 nucleotide sequence: TGCGCCAGCAAGGGACAGGGGGAGTACGAGCAGTACTTC.

This rearrangement joins TRBV18 to TRBJ2-7; 9 bases line up with TRBD1. Germline-derived CDR1 and CDR2 are KGHSH and LQKENI. This CDR3 is 17 amino acids long. The V segment lost 4 bases and the J segment 5 bases; nucleotides outside the gene matches: 15. CDR3 bases: TGTGCCAGCTCACGGGATTTGCTCGGACAGGGGTCCAACGAGCAGTACTTC. Translation: CASSRDLLGQGSNEQYF.

This chain links TRBV12-3 or TRBV12-4 with TRBJ1-2; 8 bases are shared with TRBD1. There are 15 residues in the CDR3. V shed 8 bases and J 0 bases; nucleotides not matched to a gene: 8. The CDR3: CASRTGLEANYGYTF. Here the CDR3 DNA reads TGTGCCAGCCGGACAGGGCTGGAAGCTAACTATGGCTACACCTTC.

The V and J genes are TRBV4-2 and TRBJ2-3; 8 bases fit TRBD1. Trimming took 4 bases from V and 4 from J; bases not matched to a gene: 10. This CDR3 is built from 16 residues. Germline V gives CDR1 LGHNA, CDR2 YNFKEQ. CDR3 in amino acids: CASSRPPRQGSDTQYF. CDR3 nucleotides: TGTGCCAGCAGCCGCCCGCCCCGACAGGGGTCAGATACGCAGTATTTT.

The chain combines TRBV30 with TRBJ1-2; D unresolved. The germline V gene encodes CDR1 GTSNPN and CDR2 SVGIG (reference sequence). The V end lost 0 bases, the J end lost 7 bases, and 12 bases lay between the germline ends. The CDR3 runs to 13 residues. CDR3 coding DNA: TGTGCCTGGAGTGTCAGTCAGAGAGGTGGCTACACCTTC. As protein: CAWSVSQRGGYTF.

In its sample, this clonotype was seen many times. The CDR3 DNA follows: TGCGCCAGCAGCCTTCCGGCCGGGGAGCTGTTTTTT. Translated: CASSLPAGELFF. The V gene is TRBV4-1, the J gene TRBJ2-2; D is unclear. Germline V lookup: CDR1 MGHRA, CDR2 YSYEKL. This CDR3 is built from 12 residues. V lost 4 bases and J lost 6, with 6 bases in between.

The rearrangement uses TRBV5-6 and TRBJ1-1; no clear D gene. The CDR3 runs to 14 residues. The V gene's germline CDR1 is SGHDT and CDR2 YYEEEE. V was cut by 2 bases and J by 4 bases, with 12 bases left in between. The CDR3 region has the DNA TGTGCCAGCAGCTTAACCGTGGGGATCACTGAAGCTTTCTTT. Amino acid sequence: CASSLTVGITEAFF.

This clonotype was observed a handful of times. The chain employs TRBV7-2 and TRBJ2-3; tentatively, D is TRBD2 (6 bases). Trimming pared 3 bases from V and 3 bases from J, leaving 13 bases between. The CDR3 covers 15 residues. CDR1 is SGHTA and CDR2 is FQGNSA in the germline V gene. CDR3 DNA sequence: TGTGCCAGCAGCTTCGCCCGACTAGAGACAGATACGCAGTATTTT. Amino acid sequence: CASSFARLETDTQYF.

At least ten counts were recorded for this clonotype. V gene TRBV29-1 combines with J gene TRBJ2-2; 8 nucleotides match TRBD2. Germline assignment: CDR1 SQVTM and CDR2 ANQGSEA. V lost 6 bases, J lost 5 bases, and 11 bases stayed unmatched. CDR3 length: 15 amino acids. The CDR3 sequence: CSVLSAGGRTGELFF. DNA for the CDR3: TGCAGCGTGCTGTCGGCGGGGGGTAGGACCGGGGAGCTGTTTTTT.

Only a few counts were recorded for this clonotype. The chain links TRBV27 to TRBJ1-1, with D perhaps TRBD1 (5 bases). Trimming took off 7 bases at V and 4 bases at J, with 16 bases between the two ends. Germline V gene data show CDR1 as MNHEY and CDR2 as SMNVEV (reference sequence). This CDR3 has 14 amino acids. CDR3 nucleotides: TGTGCCAGCATTTTCAGGCAGGGCAGCACTGAAGCTTTCTTT. This codes for CASIFRQGSTEAFF.

This chain links TRBV10-3 with TRBJ1-5; TRBD1 might be the D (5 bases). Looked up from germline, CDR1 is ENHRY and CDR2 is SYGVKD. This CDR3 spans 13 amino acids. Trimming removed 4 bases at V and 9 bases at J, with 13 bases between. The CDR3 protein is CAISGEGFLPQHF. In DNA form, the CDR3 reads TGTGCCATCAGTGGAGAGGGGTTTCTGCCCCAGCATTTT.

This clonotype was observed a handful of times. The chain links TRBV12-3 or TRBV12-4 to TRBJ1-5; 7 bases are a match to TRBD1. The ends lost 3 bases at V and 7 bases at J; junction bases unmatched: 6. This CDR3 spans 14 amino acids. In DNA, the CDR3 is TGTGCCAGCAGTTTGACAGGGCCGAGCCAGCCCCAGCATTTT. Its translation: CASSLTGPSQPQHF.

In this sample, this clonotype turned up a few times. The chain employs TRBV4-2 and TRBJ2-4; 9 nucleotides align to TRBD1. Germline lookup yields CDR1 LGHNA and CDR2 YNFKEQ. V lost 1 base, J lost 8 bases, and 9 bases stayed unmatched. The CDR3 covers 16 residues. As DNA, the CDR3 is TGTGCCAGCAGCCAAGGGACAGGGGATAGCTGGGACATTCAGTACTTC. Residues: CASSQGTGDSWDIQYF.

The chain joins TRBV29-1 to TRBJ1-1; no firm D call. Germline V CDR1 and CDR2: SQVTM, ANQGSEA. The germline V and J ends were trimmed by 2 bases and 10 bases, with 8 bases remaining between them. This CDR3 spans 10 amino acids. Written as DNA, the CDR3 is TGCAGCGTTGAACGGGTGGCAGCTTTCTTT. It translates to CSVERVAAFF.

The table lists this clonotype with a few counts. The chain links TRBV6-5 to TRBJ2-2, with 9 bases aligning to TRBD1. The CDR3 length is 16 residues. J lost 4 bases, V lost 3 bases, and 6 bases had no gene match. Germline V lookup: CDR1 MNHEY, CDR2 SVGAGI. As DNA, the CDR3 is TGTGCCAGCAGTTATAACAGGGGGCAAGGCACCGGGGAGCTGTTTTTT. It encodes CASSYNRGQGTGELFF.

The chain employs TRBV20-1 and TRBJ2-5; no reliable D call. Trimming removed 5 bases at V and 5 bases at J, with 9 bases between. Per germline, CDR1 DFQATT and CDR2 SNEGSKA (reference sequence). CDR3 length: 11 residues. CDR3: CSASDRETQYF. CDR3 nucleotide sequence: TGCAGTGCTTCCGACCGGGAGACCCAGTACTTC.

V usage is TRBV3-1 and J usage is TRBJ2-1, with TRBD1 identical over 7 bases. J was trimmed by 6 bases and V by 1 base; bases with no gene match: 9. From germline, CDR1 is LGHDT and CDR2 YNNKEL (reference sequence). This CDR3 has 16 residues. The CDR3 sequence is CASSQGDRVAGNEQFF. CDR3 bases: TGTGCCAGCAGCCAAGGAGACAGGGTGGCAGGCAATGAGCAGTTCTTC.

This clonotype was counted at least ten times. V is TRBV12-3 or TRBV12-4 and J is TRBJ2-1; 10 nucleotides match TRBD2. This CDR3 is 15 amino acids long. Trimming cost V 7 bases and J 6 bases; bases outside gene matches: 9. The chain's CDR3 is CASTPGTSEVNEQFF. Here the CDR3 DNA reads TGTGCCAGCACCCCCGGGACTAGCGAAGTCAATGAGCAGTTCTTC.

This clonotype has only a few counts. The rearrangement uses TRBV20-1 and TRBJ2-1; D ambiguous. In germline, CDR1 is DFQATT, CDR2 SNEGSKA (reference sequence). CDR3 length: 13 residues. The germline V and J ends were trimmed by 4 bases and 5 bases, with 12 bases remaining between them. The CDR3 bases are TGCAGTGCTAAATTTTGGGCCAACAATGAGCAGTTCTTC. This gives the protein CSAKFWANNEQFF.

This chain connects TRBV29-1 to TRBJ2-7; D may be TRBD1 or TRBD2 (5 bases each). The V end was cut by 4 bases, the J end by 2 bases, with 9 bases between. CDR1 is SQVTM, CDR2 ANQGSEA, per germline. The CDR3 runs 12 residues. The CDR3: CSVVWGTYEQYF. The CDR3 DNA reads as TGCAGCGTTGTATGGGGGACCTACGAGCAGTACTTC.

The chain has TRBV15 and TRBJ2-5; D gene unclear. The CDR3 contains 13 residues. Germline lookup yields CDR1 LNHNV and CDR2 YYDKDF (reference sequence). The V and J ends lost 3 bases and 5 bases respectively, with 10 bases between them. The CDR3 is CATSSQYTETQYF. CDR3 bases: TGTGCCACCAGCAGCCAATATACGGAGACCCAGTACTTC.

The table lists this clonotype with a few counts. The V gene is TRBV15, the J gene TRBJ2-7; TRBD2 agrees at 13 bases. The V segment lost 8 bases and the J segment 2 bases; nucleotides outside the gene matches: 9. CDR3 length: 16 amino acids. CDR1 LNHNV and CDR2 YYDKDF come from the germline V gene (reference sequence). The CDR3 spells CATGWGLAGITYEQYF. The CDR3 DNA follows: TGTGCCACCGGCTGGGGACTAGCGGGAATAACCTACGAGCAGTACTTC.

This clonotype showed up just a few times. This rearrangement joins TRBV7-9 to TRBJ2-2; 9 bases line up with TRBD2. Germline V gene lookup returns CDR1 SEHNR and CDR2 FQNEAQ (reference sequence). The CDR3 loop spans 14 amino acids. J lost 6 bases, V lost 5 bases, and 4 bases had no gene match. The CDR3: CASSGLAGAGELFF. CDR3 DNA: TGTGCCAGCAGCGGGTTAGCGGGAGCCGGGGAGCTGTTTTTT.

The chain carries TRBV18 and TRBJ2-2; 7 nucleotides align to TRBD2. The V segment lost 2 bases and the J segment 1 base; nucleotides outside the gene matches: 7. There are 17 residues in the CDR3. Germline CDR1 reads KGHSH; CDR2 reads LQKENI. In nucleotides, the CDR3 is TGTGCCAGCTCACCAAGGGATCAGCGGGGGAACACCGGGGAGCTGTTTTTT. Translated: CASSPRDQRGNTGELFF. Full variable domain (missing parts from reference TRBV18 and TRBJ2-2): NAGVMQNPRHLVRRRGQEARLRCSPMKGHSHVYWYRQLPEEGLKFMVYLQKENIIDESGMPKERFSAEFPKEGPSILRIQQVVRGDSAAYFCASSPRDQRGNTGELFFGEGSRLTVL.

This clonotype showed up many times. This sequence joins TRBV29-1 and TRBJ2-1, with TRBD1 matching 7 bases. CDR1 is SQVTM, CDR2 ANQGSEA, per germline. With V trimmed by 6 bases and J by 6 bases, 14 bases remained unmatched. This CDR3 has 15 residues. The CDR3 is CSVETGTVSVNEQFF. The CDR3 nucleotides are TGCAGCGTCGAAACCGGGACAGTTTCAGTCAATGAGCAGTTCTTC.